The source of this TCR beta chain is a study of blood T cell repertoires in COVID-19. Study-level background: Acute and convalescent COVID-19 specimens originated in the United States, Italy and Spain. From T cells, B-cell-depleted T cells, or PBMCs came the material, which was cDNA or gDNA.

This CDR3 spans 16 amino acids. The germline gives CDR1 MNHEY, CDR2 SVGEGT. V shed 2 bases, J shed 7 bases, and the junction held 12 bases outside the gene matches. As handled by the study authors: The assay estimated nucleated cells by amplifying reference gene primers. Using immunoSEQ multiplex PCR, the repertoire was profiled, and TCRdb retains in-frame clones only, with some absent. V, J and clone size are taken as reported in that table, and D and trimming were inferred from the DNA itself. In the table there are over 120,000 clones, roughly 84% of which are singletons. This receptor was identified in a man in his 60s with active or convalescent COVID-19. The V and J genes are TRBV6-2 or TRBV6-3 and TRBJ1-2, with TRBD1 matching over 8 bases. Sequencing was carried out using peripheral blood. The chain's CDR3 is CASSYEMSQGAFGYTF. DNA for the CDR3: TGTGCCAGCAGTTACGAAATGAGCCAGGGGGCTTTTGGCTACACCTTC.